This T cell receptor beta chain was sequenced during a study of shared clonotypes between healthy human individuals. This clone showed up just once. The CDR3 totals 13 residues. The germline CDR1 and CDR2 sequences are LNHNV and YYDKDF (reference sequence). Trimming pared 5 bases from V and 6 bases from J, leaving 13 bases between. TCRdb's table, derived via immunoSEQ multiplex PCR, lists solely in-frame clones and lacks some. The sample has around 940,000 clones; 76% are singletons. The V call is TRBV15, the J call TRBJ1-2, with a tentative D call TRBD1 (5 bases). This TCR came from a man between 18 and 35 years old in good health. Source material: memory CD4+ T cells sorted from blood. Subset here: CD45RA-negative fraction. CDR3 sequence reads: CATSVNSRDGYTF. CDR3 in DNA: TGTGCCACCAGCGTAAATTCCAGGGATGGCTACACCTTC.